This TCR beta chain was sequenced during a study of T cell responses to AZD1222 COVID-19 vaccine. Broader study findings: Sampled repertoires all dated from after the peak T cell response. Donors were largely white British and mainly female; clonal diversity was possibly underestimated. Across the whole spike, CD4 TCRs peaked at regions 160-218 and 743-854.

As concerns this clone: What it recognizes is unknown.

Produced via immunoSEQ multiplex PCR; TCRdb's table is partial and in-frame only. The table shows approximately 150,000 clones, with 80% to 95% occurring only once. From germline, CDR1 is SGHRS and CDR2 YFSETQ. There are 13 residues in the CDR3. Trimming pared 2 bases from V and 7 bases from J, leaving 13 bases between. The material was peripheral blood, obtained on day 0 of AZD1222 vaccination. V usage is TRBV5-1 and J usage is TRBJ2-7, with a possible D match to TRBD1 (6 bases). The receptor's source is an adult in good health. The DNA for the CDR3 is TGCGCCAGCAGCTTAGGGCAGGGGTCTGAGCAGTACTTC. It yields the protein CASSLGQGSEQYF.